The 6 T cell receptor beta chains in this list originate from one sample, sequenced in a study of CD8 T cell repertoires and HIV-1 epitope variants. The method was immunoSEQ multiplex PCR; TCRdb's version includes in-frame clones alone and lacks a portion of them. Seen here are some 100,000 clones, approximately 70% observed once, and the top ten hold around a quarter. Sequences were obtained from uncultured baseline CD8+ T cells from peripheral blood mononuclear cells (PBMCs). The receptors originated from a male donor with HIV.

The rearrangement joins TRBV2 to TRBJ2-7; perhaps D is TRBD1 or TRBD2 (5 bases each). There are 15 residues in the CDR3. Trimming pared 7 bases from V and 7 bases from J, leaving 23 bases between. Per the germline V gene, CDR1 is SNHLY and CDR2 is FYNNEI. CDR3 nucleotide sequence: TGTGCCAGCACTGGACTTTCCCTCGTAGGGGAGGAGCAGTACTTC. Its protein product is CASTGLSLVGEEQYF. Drawing the rest from reference TRBV2 and TRBJ2-7, the complete variable domain is EPEVTQTPSHQVTQMGQEVILRCVPISNHLYFYWYRQILGQKVEFLVSFYNNEISEKSEIFDDQFSVERPDGSNFTLKIRSTKLEDSAMYFCASTGLSLVGEEQYFGPGTRLTVT.

Only a few counts were recorded for this clone. The CDR3 DNA is TGTGCCAGCAGCCCAACTGGGGTCGGGGATTCACCCCTCCACTTT. Translated: CASSPTGVGDSPLHF. J is TRBJ1-6 and V is TRBV6-5; D gene ambiguous. Germline lookup yields CDR1 MNHEY and CDR2 SVGAGI. The CDR3 runs 15 residues. V was shortened by 6 bases and J by 8 bases, with 17 bases between the two germline ends.

This chain uses TRBV27 with TRBJ2-1, with 8 bases that match TRBD2. J gave up 4 bases and V 6 bases, and 8 bases lay outside the gene matches. Germline CDR1 and CDR2: MNHEY and SMNVEV (reference sequence). The CDR3 consists of 15 residues. CDR3 residues: CASRLSGSLYNEQFF. The CDR3 region has the DNA TGTGCCAGCAGGCTAAGCGGGAGCCTTTACAATGAGCAGTTCTTC.

The J gene is TRBJ1-2, the V gene TRBV28; a possible D gene is TRBD1 (5 bases). Per the germline V gene, CDR1 is MDHEN and CDR2 is SYDVKM. Trimming removed 7 bases from V and 1 base from J, with 13 bases in between. This CDR3 contains 14 residues. CDR3 amino acids: CASNQPGLNYGYTF. CDR3 bases: TGTGCCAGCAACCAACCGGGACTTAACTATGGCTACACCTTC.

The J gene is TRBJ2-7, the V gene TRBV6-1, with D uncertain. Trimming stripped 2 bases from V and 3 bases from J, with 2 bases between. Germline CDR1 and CDR2: MNHNS and SASEGT. This CDR3 has 11 residues. The chain's CDR3 is CASSEHYEQYF. The CDR3 nucleotides are TGTGCCAGCAGTGAACACTACGAGCAGTACTTC.

This clone was observed once. This chain joins TRBV19 and TRBJ2-7, with 12 bases identical to TRBD1. CDR3 size: 16 residues. Germline lookup yields CDR1 LNHDA and CDR2 SQIVND (reference sequence). The ends lost 5 bases at V and 2 bases at J; junction bases unmatched: 7. The CDR3 DNA reads as TGTGCCAGTAGTCTGGGACAGGGGGCGATCCCCTACGAGCAGTACTTC. This gives the protein CASSLGQGAIPYEQYF.